The 17 T cell receptor beta chains given below trace back to one sample, sequenced in a study of blood T cells in healthy people across ages. Combining a sample-barcoded 5' primer with a J-beta primer mix, a second PCR ran for about 7 to 11 cycles. TCRdb reprocessed the 5' RACE reads via MiXCR and lists one record per CDR3 protein. This sample has 1.5 million to 1.8 million distinct CDR3 sequences, with 42% found just once. Sequencing was carried out using blood. The source is a woman aged 18-35 years in good health.

A word on this clonotype: The junction departs from the called germline gene at one end, perhaps through a read error. The V gene is TRBV4-3, the J gene TRBJ2-1; 9 bases fit TRBD2. This CDR3 spans 17 amino acids. CDR1 and CDR2 (germline): LGHNA, YSLEER. For the CDR3, the DNA is TGCGCCAGCAGCCAAGATCTGGCTAGCGGGACCTACAATGGGCAGTTCTTC. Protein: CASSQDLASGTYNGQFF.

The gene calls are TRBV10-3 and TRBJ2-3, with TRBD2 matching 9 bases. This CDR3 comprises 16 residues. Germline CDR1 ENHRY, CDR2 SYGVKD. The V segment lost 2 bases and the J segment 6 bases; nucleotides outside the gene matches: 9. DNA of the CDR3: TGTGCCATCAGTGAGATAGCGGGGGTTCCACCGGATACGCAGTATTTT. Its translation: CAISEIAGVPPDTQYF.

The chain couples TRBV7-2 to TRBJ2-4; D is undetermined. Trimming took 5 bases from V and 7 from J, leaving 18 bases between them. Germline-derived CDR1 and CDR2 are SGHTA and FQGNSA. The CDR3 consists of 15 residues. In nucleotides, the CDR3 is TGTGCCAGCAGCCCATGGGTAGCATTGGGGAACATTCAGTACTTC. This codes for CASSPWVALGNIQYF.

This clonotype was counted many times. The V and J genes are TRBV10-3 and TRBJ2-7; 10 positions agree with TRBD2. This CDR3 is built from 18 residues. CDR1 and CDR2 (germline): ENHRY, SYGVKD. V was pared by 5 bases and J by 6 bases, with 19 bases of the junction left unmatched. In DNA form, the CDR3 reads TGTGCCATCAGTATTGAGCGGTTGCCTAGCGGGAGTCATTCCGAGCAGTACTTC. It encodes CAISIERLPSGSHSEQYF.

The chain uses TRBV29-1 and TRBJ2-1, with 10 bases matching TRBD2. J lost 2 bases, V lost 0 bases, and 4 bases had no gene match. The CDR3 runs to 16 residues. The germline V gene has CDR1 SQVTM and CDR2 ANQGSEA. The CDR3 coding sequence is TGCAGCGTTGAAGATCCCGGGACTAGCGCCTACAATGAGCAGTTCTTC. Translation: CSVEDPGTSAYNEQFF.

The rearrangement uses TRBV6-6 and TRBJ2-2, with D possibly matching TRBD1 (6 bases). The CDR3 has 15 amino acids. CDR1 MNHNY and CDR2 SVGAGI come from the germline V gene (reference sequence). Between the trimmed V and J ends, which lost 5 bases and 6 bases, there was a span of 16 bases. CDR3 amino acids: CASSALDRRAGELFF. CDR3 coding DNA: TGTGCCAGCAGTGCCTTAGACAGGCGAGCCGGGGAGCTGTTTTTT.

This clonotype has just a few counts. The chain carries TRBV11-2 and TRBJ2-1; no firm D call. V was shortened by 2 bases and J by 1 base, with 9 bases between the two germline ends. From germline, CDR1 is SGHAT and CDR2 FQNNGV. CDR3 length: 15 residues. Here the CDR3 reads CASSLQVNSYNEQFF. The CDR3 bases are TGTGCCAGCAGCTTACAGGTAAATTCCTACAATGAGCAGTTCTTC.

The chain couples TRBV3-1 to TRBJ1-2; 7 positions agree with TRBD1. The CDR3 covers 15 residues. V was pared by 2 bases and J by 6 bases, with 9 bases of the junction left unmatched. Germline assignment: CDR1 LGHDT and CDR2 YNNKEL (reference sequence). The CDR3 reads CASSQTDRPRDGYTF. In DNA form, the CDR3 reads TGTGCCAGCAGCCAAACGGACAGGCCCAGGGATGGCTACACCTTC.

The chain joins TRBV5-6 to TRBJ2-1, with 10 bases matching TRBD2. The CDR3 spans 15 residues. Germline V gene data show CDR1 as SGHDT and CDR2 as YYEEEE. V lost 3 bases and J lost 9; bases outside the gene matches: 9. DNA of the CDR3: TGTGCCAGCAGCTCCCCGGCACTAGCGGGGATTGAGCAGTTCTTC. This encodes CASSSPALAGIEQFF.

The chain couples TRBV2 to TRBJ2-1, with a tentative D call TRBD1 (5 bases). This CDR3 comprises 15 residues. Trimming took 7 bases from V and 0 from J, leaving 13 bases between them. Looked up from germline, CDR1 is SNHLY and CDR2 is FYNNEI. The CDR3 region has the DNA TGTGCCAGCAAAGCGACAGCGAGCTCCTACAATGAGCAGTTCTTC. As protein: CASKATASSYNEQFF.

The rearrangement joins TRBV12-3 or TRBV12-4 to TRBJ1-5; D is ambiguous. V lost 5 bases and J lost 9, with 17 bases in between. The CDR3 contains 14 residues. The CDR3 protein is CASSLWEAKGPQHF. For the CDR3, the DNA is TGTGCCAGCAGTCTTTGGGAGGCAAAAGGGCCCCAGCATTTT.

The chain recombines TRBV12-3 or TRBV12-4 with TRBJ1-1; D call uncertain. Trimming left V 7 bases short and J 3 bases short, with 15 bases between. This CDR3 has 14 amino acids. CDR3 in amino acids: CASTKGGGDTEAFF. For the CDR3, the DNA is TGTGCCAGCACGAAGGGAGGCGGGGACACTGAAGCTTTCTTT.

The J gene is TRBJ1-1, the V gene TRBV18; tentatively, D is TRBD1 (6 bases). V gave up 2 bases and J gave up 5 bases, with 15 bases separating them. This CDR3 has 15 amino acids. Germline lookup yields CDR1 KGHSH and CDR2 LQKENI. The CDR3 protein is CASSPVGQISTEAFF. CDR3 DNA: TGTGCCAGCTCACCAGTTGGACAGATTAGTACTGAAGCTTTCTTT.

The sample holds a few counts of this clonotype. The chain carries TRBV3-1 and TRBJ2-7; D is perhaps TRBD2 (6 bases). CDR3 length equals 15 residues. V was cut by 1 base and J by 2 bases, with 12 bases left in between. Germline CDR1 and CDR2: LGHDT and YNNKEL (reference sequence). CDR3 sequence: CASSQAPGVTYEQYF. The CDR3 DNA follows: TGTGCCAGCAGCCAAGCTCCGGGGGTAACCTACGAGCAGTACTTC.

This clonotype was seen a handful of times. The chain employs TRBV27 and TRBJ1-5; D not certain. The ends were cut back, 1 base at V and 0 bases at J, with 7 bases in the middle. This CDR3 region has 15 residues. Germline loops: CDR1 MNHEY, CDR2 SMNVEV (reference sequence). CDR3 sequence: CASSLYGSSNQPQHF. The CDR3 bases are TGTGCCAGCAGTTTATACGGGAGTAGCAATCAGCCCCAGCATTTT.

The genes are TRBV19 and TRBJ2-2; 10 nucleotides match TRBD2. This CDR3 region has 16 residues. The germline gives CDR1 LNHDA, CDR2 SQIVND (reference sequence). Trimming cost V 5 bases and J 1 base; bases outside gene matches: 4. CDR3: CASSFRTSGNTGELFF. The CDR3 DNA reads TGTGCCAGTAGTTTTCGGACTAGCGGGAACACCGGGGAGCTGTTTTTT.

The sample holds a few counts of this clonotype. CDR3 sequence reads: CASSLGTGYETQYF. For the CDR3, the DNA is TGTGCCAGCAGCTTAGGCACAGGGTACGAGACCCAGTACTTC. The rearrangement joins TRBV7-9 to TRBJ2-5; D may be TRBD1 (6 bases). Trimming removed 1 base from V and 5 bases from J, with 11 bases in between. This CDR3 comprises 14 residues. CDR1 is SEHNR, CDR2 FQNEAQ, per germline (reference sequence). The full variable domain, rest sourced from reference TRBV7-9 and TRBJ2-5, is DTGVSQNPRHKITKRGQNVTFRCDPISEHNRLYWYRQTLGQGPEFLTYFQNEAQLEKSRLLSDRFSAERPKGSFSTLEIQRTEQGDSAMYLCASSLGTGYETQYFGPGTRLLVL.